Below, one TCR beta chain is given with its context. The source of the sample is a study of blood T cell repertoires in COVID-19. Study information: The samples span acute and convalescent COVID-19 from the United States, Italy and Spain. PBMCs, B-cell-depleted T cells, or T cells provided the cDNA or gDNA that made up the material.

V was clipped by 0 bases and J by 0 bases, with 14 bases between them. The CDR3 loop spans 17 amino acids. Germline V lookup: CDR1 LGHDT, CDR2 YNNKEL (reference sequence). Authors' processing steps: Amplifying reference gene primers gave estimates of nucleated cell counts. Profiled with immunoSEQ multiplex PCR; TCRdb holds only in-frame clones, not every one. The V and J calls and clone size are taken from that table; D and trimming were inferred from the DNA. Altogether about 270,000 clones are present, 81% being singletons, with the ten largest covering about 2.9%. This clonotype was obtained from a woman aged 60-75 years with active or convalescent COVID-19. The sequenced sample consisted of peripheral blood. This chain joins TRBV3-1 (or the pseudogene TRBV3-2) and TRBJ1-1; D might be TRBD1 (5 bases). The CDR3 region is CASSQEALGLLNTEAFF. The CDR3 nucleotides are TGTGCCAGCAGCCAAGAGGCCCTGGGGCTACTGAACACTGAAGCTTTCTTT.